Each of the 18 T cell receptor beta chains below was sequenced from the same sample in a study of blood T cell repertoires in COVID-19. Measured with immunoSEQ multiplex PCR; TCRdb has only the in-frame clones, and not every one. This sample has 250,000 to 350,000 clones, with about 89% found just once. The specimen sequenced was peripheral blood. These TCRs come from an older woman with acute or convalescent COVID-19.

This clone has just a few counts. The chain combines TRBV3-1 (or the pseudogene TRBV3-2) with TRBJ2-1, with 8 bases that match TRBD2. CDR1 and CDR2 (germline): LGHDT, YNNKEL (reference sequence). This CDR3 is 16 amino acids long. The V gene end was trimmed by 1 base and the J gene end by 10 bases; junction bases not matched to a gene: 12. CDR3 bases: TGTGCCAGCAGCCAAGCGGGGGGGCAGGGTACTGCGGAGCAGTTCTTC. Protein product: CASSQAGGQGTAEQFF.

The CDR3 DNA reads as TGTGCCAGCAGCGTAGTCGGGAGGGCCACGAATGAGCAGTTCTTC. Protein sequence: CASSVVGRATNEQFF. The rearrangement joins TRBV9 to TRBJ2-1; 8 bases line up with TRBD2. Germline assignment: CDR1 SGDLS and CDR2 YYNGEE. CDR3 size: 15 residues. V lost 0 bases, J lost 7 bases, and 6 bases stayed unmatched.

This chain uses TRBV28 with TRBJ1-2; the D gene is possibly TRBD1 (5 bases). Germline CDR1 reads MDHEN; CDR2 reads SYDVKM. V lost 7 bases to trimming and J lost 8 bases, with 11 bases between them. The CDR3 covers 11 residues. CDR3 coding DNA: TGTGCCAGCAAGGGACTACTCGGCTACACCTTC. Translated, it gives CASKGLLGYTF.

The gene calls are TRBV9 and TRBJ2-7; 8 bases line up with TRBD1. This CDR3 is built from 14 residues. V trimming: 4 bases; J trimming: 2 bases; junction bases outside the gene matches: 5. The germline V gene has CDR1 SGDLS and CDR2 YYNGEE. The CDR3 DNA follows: TGTGCCAGCAGCCCCTTGACAGGGGCCTACGAGCAGTACTTC. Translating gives CASSPLTGAYEQYF.

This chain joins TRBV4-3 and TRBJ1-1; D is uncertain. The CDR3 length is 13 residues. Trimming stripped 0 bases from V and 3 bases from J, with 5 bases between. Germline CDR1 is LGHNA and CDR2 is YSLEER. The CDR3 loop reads CASSQDTDTEAFF. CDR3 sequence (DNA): TGCGCCAGCAGCCAAGATACGGACACTGAAGCTTTCTTT.

The CDR3 reads CATQSWTGAGNTIYF. Written as DNA, the CDR3 is TGTGCCACACAGAGTTGGACAGGGGCTGGAAACACCATATATTTT. The chain links TRBV2 to TRBJ1-3, with 9 bases aligning to TRBD1. This CDR3 region has 15 residues. V lost 10 bases and J lost 2; bases outside the gene matches: 9. CDR1 SNHLY and CDR2 FYNNEI come from the germline V gene.

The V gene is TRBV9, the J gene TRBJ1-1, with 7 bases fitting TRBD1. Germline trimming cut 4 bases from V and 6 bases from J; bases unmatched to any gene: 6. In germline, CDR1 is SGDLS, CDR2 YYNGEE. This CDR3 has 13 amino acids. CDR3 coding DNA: TGTGCCAGCAGCTTCCGACAGGGAGCTGAAGCTTTCTTT. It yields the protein CASSFRQGAEAFF. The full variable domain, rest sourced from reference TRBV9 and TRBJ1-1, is DSGVTQTPKHLITATGQRVTLRCSPRSGDLSVYWYQQSLDQGLQFLIQYYNGEERAKGNILERFSAQQFPDLHSELNLSSLELGDSALYFCASSFRQGAEAFFGQGTRLTVV.

CDR3 bases: TGTGCCAGCAGCCGGGCGCAGGGCGACGGCTACACCTTC. It is translated as CASSRAQGDGYTF. The chain recombines TRBV3-1 (or the pseudogene TRBV3-2) with TRBJ1-2, with D possibly being TRBD1 (5 bases). The germline gives CDR1 LGHDT, CDR2 YNNKEL (reference sequence). V lost 4 bases to trimming and J lost 8 bases, with 14 bases between them. The CDR3 has 13 residues.

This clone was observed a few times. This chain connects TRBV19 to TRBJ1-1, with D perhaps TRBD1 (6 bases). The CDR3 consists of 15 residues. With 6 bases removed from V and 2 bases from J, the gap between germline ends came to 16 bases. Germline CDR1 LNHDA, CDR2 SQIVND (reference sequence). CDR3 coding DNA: TGTGCCAGTAGCTTATCTACAGGGAGAAACACTGAAGCTTTCTTT. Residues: CASSLSTGRNTEAFF.

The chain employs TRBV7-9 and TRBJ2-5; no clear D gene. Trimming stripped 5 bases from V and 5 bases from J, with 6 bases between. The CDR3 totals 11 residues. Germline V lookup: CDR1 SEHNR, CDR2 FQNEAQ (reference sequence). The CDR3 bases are TGTGCCAGCAGCGCGCGTGAGACCCAGTACTTC. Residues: CASSARETQYF.

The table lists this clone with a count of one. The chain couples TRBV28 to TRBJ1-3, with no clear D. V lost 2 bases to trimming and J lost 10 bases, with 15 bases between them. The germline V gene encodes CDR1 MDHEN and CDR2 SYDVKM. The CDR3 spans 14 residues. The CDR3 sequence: CASSLDLDGRTIYF. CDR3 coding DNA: TGTGCCAGCAGTTTAGATTTAGATGGGAGGACCATATATTTT.

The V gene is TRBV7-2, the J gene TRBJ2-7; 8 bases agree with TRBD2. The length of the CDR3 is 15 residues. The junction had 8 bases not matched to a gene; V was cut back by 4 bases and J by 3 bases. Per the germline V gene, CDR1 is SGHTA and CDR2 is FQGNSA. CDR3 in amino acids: CASSSGGAGFYEQYF. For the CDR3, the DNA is TGTGCCAGCAGCTCCGGGGGGGCCGGGTTCTACGAGCAGTACTTC.

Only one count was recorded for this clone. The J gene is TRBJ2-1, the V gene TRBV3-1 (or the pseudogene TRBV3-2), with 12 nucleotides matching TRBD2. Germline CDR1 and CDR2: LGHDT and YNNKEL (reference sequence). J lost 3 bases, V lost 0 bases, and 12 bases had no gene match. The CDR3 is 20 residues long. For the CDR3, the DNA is TGTGCCAGCAGCCAAGACTATGCCCCTAGCGGGGGGGCCGACTACAATGAGCAGTTCTTC. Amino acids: CASSQDYAPSGGADYNEQFF.

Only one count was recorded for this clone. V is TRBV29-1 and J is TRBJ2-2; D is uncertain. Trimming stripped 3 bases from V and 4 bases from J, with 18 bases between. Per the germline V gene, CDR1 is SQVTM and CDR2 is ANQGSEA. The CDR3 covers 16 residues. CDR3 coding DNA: TGCAGCGTTGATAATGTACGGTCCGGCGGCACCGGGGAGCTGTTTTTT. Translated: CSVDNVRSGGTGELFF.

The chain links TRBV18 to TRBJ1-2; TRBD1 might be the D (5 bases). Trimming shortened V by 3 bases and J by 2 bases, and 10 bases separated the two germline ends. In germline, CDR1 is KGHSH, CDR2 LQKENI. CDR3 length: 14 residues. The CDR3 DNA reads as TGTGCCAGCTCACCGACCCAGGGAAACTATGGCTACACCTTC. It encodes CASSPTQGNYGYTF.

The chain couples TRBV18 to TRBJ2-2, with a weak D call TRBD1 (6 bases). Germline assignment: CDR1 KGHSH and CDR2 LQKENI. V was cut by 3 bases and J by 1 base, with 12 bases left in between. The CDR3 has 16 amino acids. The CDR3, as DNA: TGTGCCAGCTCACCCGTCCGACAGGAGAACACCGGGGAGCTGTTTTTT. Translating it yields CASSPVRQENTGELFF.

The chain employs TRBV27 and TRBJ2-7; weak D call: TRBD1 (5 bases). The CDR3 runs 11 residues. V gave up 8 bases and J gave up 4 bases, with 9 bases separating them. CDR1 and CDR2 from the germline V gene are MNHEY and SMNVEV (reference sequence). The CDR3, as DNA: TGTGCCAGCGGGGCCTCTTACGAGCAGTACTTC. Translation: CASGASYEQYF.

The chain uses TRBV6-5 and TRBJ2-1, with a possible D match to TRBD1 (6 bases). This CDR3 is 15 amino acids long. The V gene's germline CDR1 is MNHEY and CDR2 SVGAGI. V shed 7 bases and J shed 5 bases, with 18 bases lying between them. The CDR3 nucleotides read TGTGCCAGCACCGTAGGGCAGGGGCGTAACAATGAGCAGTTCTTC. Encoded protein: CASTVGQGRNNEQFF.